Detailed here is one T cell receptor beta chain. CDR3 size: 15 residues. Germline lookup yields CDR1 SGDLS and CDR2 YYNGEE. V shed 3 bases and J shed 0 bases, with 10 bases lying between them. The data were obtained in a study of blood T cell repertoires in COVID-19. Background on the study: T cells, B-cell-depleted T cells, or PBMCs provided the cDNA or gDNA that served as material.

The assay was immunoSEQ multiplex PCR, and TCRdb's table has in-frame clones only and misses some. The repertoire holds 150,000 to 200,000 clones, with about 86% as singletons. This receptor was obtained from a human donor with acute or convalescent COVID-19. The donor label of this sample is uncertain. Sequencing input: peripheral blood. V is TRBV9 and J is TRBJ1-3; D might be TRBD1 (6 bases). CDR3 DNA sequence: TGTGCCAGCAGCGGACAGGCCTTCTCTGGAAACACCATATATTTT. Translation gives CASSGQAFSGNTIYF.